Each of the 27 T cell receptor beta chains below was sequenced from the same sample in a study of T cells in Graves' hyperthyroidism and ophthalmopathy. Amplified TCR beta CDR3 regions came from RNA transcripts. The HTBI primer set was used in a first-round RT-PCR of the TCR CDR3. MiXCR was run by TCRdb on the multiplex PCR reads, yielding one entry per CDR3 protein. The sample has over 650,000 distinct CDR3 sequences, about 16% seen once. What was sequenced was blood. These receptors originate from a man younger than 30 with Graves' hyperthyroidism.

This clonotype was observed a handful of times. The CDR3 is CASSPGSGVSYEQYF. Here the CDR3 DNA reads TGTGCCAGCAGCCCAGGTAGCGGGGTTTCCTACGAGCAGTACTTC. The chain couples TRBV13 to TRBJ2-7, with 8 bases identical to TRBD2. Losses at the gene ends were 5 bases for V and 1 base for J; bases not matched to a gene: 7. This CDR3 is built from 15 residues. Per the germline V gene, CDR1 is PRHDT and CDR2 is FYEKMQ (reference sequence).

Only a few counts were recorded for this clonotype. The V gene is TRBV5-1, the J gene TRBJ1-3; D is ambiguous. The length of the CDR3 is 15 residues. Germline lookup yields CDR1 SGHRS and CDR2 YFSETQ. V shed 0 bases and J shed 0 bases, with 7 bases lying between them. The CDR3 reads CASSLGRISGNTIYF. The DNA for the CDR3 is TGCGCCAGCAGCTTGGGGCGAATCTCTGGAAACACCATATATTTT.

This chain uses TRBV30 with TRBJ1-1; D ambiguous. In germline, CDR1 is GTSNPN, CDR2 SVGIG (reference sequence). This CDR3 is 12 amino acids long. Trimming removed 5 bases from V and 3 bases from J, with 10 bases in between. The CDR3 nucleotides are TGTGCCTGGGACGATGGTTACACTGAAGCTTTCTTT. It is translated as CAWDDGYTEAFF.

V usage is TRBV11-3 and J usage is TRBJ2-3; D is unresolved. The germline V gene has CDR1 SGHNT and CDR2 YENEEA. The ends were cut back, 1 base at V and 4 bases at J, with 6 bases in the middle. This CDR3 is built from 13 residues. CDR3 amino acids: CASSLGRSDTQYF. CDR3 coding DNA: TGTGCCAGCAGCTTAGGGCGATCAGATACGCAGTATTTT.

This clonotype has ten or more counts. The junction shows a germline mismatch at one end, possibly a read error. The rearrangement joins TRBV7-3 to TRBJ2-1; maybe TRBD2 (5 bases). CDR3 length: 14 amino acids. The germline CDR1 and CDR2 sequences are SGHTA and FQGTGA. CDR3 in amino acids: CASSLTASRNEQFF. The CDR3 coding sequence is TGTGCCAGCAGCCTAACCGCTAGCAGGAATGAGCAGTTCTTC.

The rearrangement links TRBV29-1 to TRBJ2-3; no clear D gene. This CDR3 contains 14 residues. The germline gives CDR1 SQVTM, CDR2 ANQGSEA. V lost 2 bases and J lost 4, with 13 bases in between. The CDR3 region is CSVETGSTADTQYF. The CDR3 DNA follows: TGCAGCGTTGAAACCGGGTCTACGGCAGATACGCAGTATTTT.

This clonotype was recorded at least ten times. This chain links TRBV27 with TRBJ2-7, with D possibly matching TRBD2 (6 bases). Trimming left V 6 bases short and J 7 bases short, with 22 bases between. The germline CDR1 and CDR2 sequences are MNHEY and SMNVEV (reference sequence). The CDR3 is 15 amino acids. The CDR3 DNA sequence: TGTGCCAGCAGGGACTCCGGGAGACGACGGGGAGAGCAGTACTTC. This sequence encodes CASRDSGRRRGEQYF.

The chain employs TRBV19 and TRBJ2-3; 12 bases line up with TRBD2. The ends lost 10 bases at V and 2 bases at J; junction bases unmatched: 13. In germline, CDR1 is LNHDA, CDR2 SQIVND (reference sequence). The length of the CDR3 is 17 residues. The CDR3 DNA follows: TGTGCCACCCGGGTTAGGACTAGCGGGAAACTCACAGATACGCAGTATTTT. This sequence encodes CATRVRTSGKLTDTQYF.

The gene calls are TRBV19 and TRBJ2-3; TRBD1 matches 10 bases. From germline, CDR1 is LNHDA and CDR2 SQIVND (reference sequence). J gave up 6 bases and V 5 bases, and 8 bases lay outside the gene matches. This CDR3 comprises 15 residues. This CDR3 is CASSDRDRGDDTQYF. As DNA, the CDR3 is TGTGCCAGTAGTGACCGGGACAGGGGTGACGATACGCAGTATTTT.

There are a few counts of this clonotype. V and J are TRBV20-1 and TRBJ1-5; a weak D match, TRBD1 (5 bases). The germline V and J ends were trimmed by 3 bases and 11 bases, with 11 bases remaining between them. The CDR3 runs to 11 residues. Germline V CDR1 and CDR2: DFQATT, SNEGSKA (reference sequence). CDR3 in amino acids: CSASFGAAQHF. The CDR3 DNA follows: TGCAGTGCTAGTTTTGGGGCGGCCCAGCATTTT.

This clonotype was detected only a few times. V is TRBV14 and J is TRBJ2-1; D perhaps matches TRBD2 (6 bases). The length of the CDR3 is 17 residues. Per the germline V gene, CDR1 is SGHDN and CDR2 is FVKESK. V gave up 1 base and J gave up 0 bases, with 13 bases separating them. The CDR3 DNA is TGTGCCAGCAGCCAAGTTCCCCTAGCGAGCTCCTACAATGAGCAGTTCTTC. Translation: CASSQVPLASSYNEQFF. Combining the CDR3 with reference TRBV14 and TRBJ2-1 gives the whole variable domain EAGVTQFPSHSVIEKGQTVTLRCDPISGHDNLYWYRRVMGKEIKFLLHFVKESKQDESGMPNNRFLAERTGGTYSTLKVQPAELEDSGVYFCASSQVPLASSYNEQFFGPGTRLTVL.

This clonotype was picked up a small number of times. CDR3 loop: CASSLPVGKLFF. The CDR3 DNA reads TGTGCCAGCAGCTTACCGGTCGGAAAACTGTTTTTT. This sequence joins TRBV7-8 and TRBJ1-4; D remains ambiguous. Looked up from germline, CDR1 is SGHVS and CDR2 is FQNEAQ. The CDR3 sequence is 12 residues long. V lost 2 bases, J lost 10 bases, and 8 bases lay in between.

In its sample, this clonotype was seen a few times. The chain has TRBV28 and TRBJ2-1; 7 nucleotides line up with TRBD2. CDR1 and CDR2 (germline): MDHEN, SYDVKM. V was pared by 3 bases and J by 0 bases, with 5 bases of the junction left unmatched. The CDR3 has 16 amino acids. The CDR3 region is CASSFLGGYSYNEQFF. The CDR3 bases are TGTGCCAGCAGTTTTCTGGGGGGGTACTCCTACAATGAGCAGTTCTTC.

V usage is TRBV6-5 and J usage is TRBJ2-7; 13 bases fit TRBD2. CDR1 MNHEY and CDR2 SVGAGI come from the germline V gene. Trimming took 6 bases from V and 2 from J; bases not matched to a gene: 4. The CDR3 runs 15 residues. The CDR3 protein is CASRQGLAGAYEQYF. CDR3 DNA sequence: TGTGCCAGCAGACAAGGACTAGCGGGAGCCTACGAGCAGTACTTC.

As concerns this clonotype: The CDR3 ends on some other residue instead of the conserved phenylalanine or tryptophan, so this is likely a read error. V is TRBV6-2 or TRBV6-3 and J is TRBJ2-7, with 10 bases that match TRBD2. This CDR3 is 17 amino acids long. CDR1 is MNHEY, CDR2 SVGEGT, per germline. The CDR3 nucleotides read TGTGCCGGCAGTTATCCAGCGGGAGGGCGAAGCTCCTACGAGCAGTACCTC. Its translation: CAGSYPAGGRSSYEQYL.

The chain employs TRBV9 and TRBJ2-5; 8 nucleotides agree with TRBD1. CDR3 length: 15 amino acids. Germline V gene lookup returns CDR1 SGDLS and CDR2 YYNGEE. V lost 4 bases to trimming and J lost 5 bases; unmatched junction nucleotides: 10. The CDR3 nucleotides read TGTGCCAGCAGCCCCTCGGGACAGGCCCCGGAGACCCAGTACTTC. This sequence encodes CASSPSGQAPETQYF.

Points on this clonotype: It may be a read error: a sequence one base away is much more abundant. The CDR3 DNA follows: TGTGTCAGCAGCTCGGGACGGATGAACACTGAAGCTTTCTTT. This encodes CVSSSGRMNTEAFF. The J gene is TRBJ1-1, the V gene TRBV7-9; weak D call: TRBD1 (5 bases). CDR1 and CDR2 (germline): SEHNR, FQNEAQ (reference sequence). The CDR3 extends over 14 amino acids.

In its sample, this clonotype was seen a few times. The chain combines TRBV9 with TRBJ2-5; D ambiguous. Germline V lookup: CDR1 SGDLS, CDR2 YYNGEE. The CDR3 loop spans 16 amino acids. Deletions cut 1 base from V and 1 base from J, with 14 bases between. CDR3 sequence reads: CASSVSRSSSQETQYF. CDR3 nucleotide sequence: TGTGCCAGCAGCGTAAGCCGAAGTAGTTCCCAAGAGACCCAGTACTTC.

The J gene is TRBJ2-1, the V gene TRBV4-3; TRBD2 might be the D (6 bases). The V and J ends lost 0 bases and 5 bases respectively, with 11 bases between them. This CDR3 has 15 amino acids. The germline CDR1 and CDR2 sequences are LGHNA and YSLEER. This CDR3 reads CASSQDRLVNNEQFF. The CDR3 DNA sequence: TGCGCCAGCAGCCAAGATCGACTAGTGAACAATGAGCAGTTCTTC.

This clonotype came up many times. The CDR3 nucleotides read TGTGCCAGCAGCTTGGAAGCGGGGAACACTGAAGCTTTCTTT. It is translated as CASSLEAGNTEAFF. The rearrangement uses TRBV5-4 and TRBJ1-1, with D unclear. This CDR3 is built from 14 residues. Germline V lookup: CDR1 SGHNT, CDR2 YYREEE (reference sequence). Trimming removed 0 bases at V and 1 base at J, with 7 bases between.

This clonotype was seen repeatedly, ten times or more. V and J are TRBV6-2 or TRBV6-3 and TRBJ2-1; 10 bases align to TRBD2. The CDR3 contains 19 residues. Germline assignment: CDR1 MNHEY and CDR2 SVGEGT. The V gene end was trimmed by 1 base and the J gene end by 0 bases; junction bases not matched to a gene: 9. The CDR3 DNA reads as TGTGCCAGCAGTTACTTCGTGACTAGCGGGTCACTCTCCTACAATGAGCAGTTCTTC. It yields the protein CASSYFVTSGSLSYNEQFF.

CDR3 region: CASSSHTSSPLHF. DNA of the CDR3: TGTGCCAGCAGCTCTCACACCTCTTCACCCCTCCACTTT. The chain couples TRBV9 to TRBJ1-6; D is undetermined. Germline V gene sequence: CDR1 SGDLS, CDR2 YYNGEE. This CDR3 has 13 amino acids. V shed 4 bases and J shed 9 bases, with 11 bases lying between them.

The table lists this clonotype with a few counts. The gene calls are TRBV29-1 and TRBJ2-1, with 7 bases aligning to TRBD2. The V segment lost 3 bases and the J segment 10 bases; nucleotides outside the gene matches: 12. Germline V lookup: CDR1 SQVTM, CDR2 ANQGSEA. The length of the CDR3 is 14 residues. The CDR3 loop is CSVELPSGPTEQFF. In DNA form, the CDR3 reads TGCAGCGTTGAGCTGCCTAGCGGACCTACGGAGCAGTTCTTC.

There are many counts of this clonotype. This chain connects TRBV27 to TRBJ1-1; D is ambiguous. The CDR3 runs 17 residues. Trimming stripped 5 bases from V and 1 base from J, with 20 bases between. From germline, CDR1 is MNHEY and CDR2 SMNVEV (reference sequence). CDR3 loop: CASSRLLTVYKNTEAFF. CDR3 coding DNA: TGTGCCAGCAGTCGCCTCCTTACAGTCTACAAGAACACTGAAGCTTTCTTT.

This clonotype was detected only once. This rearrangement joins TRBV10-3 to TRBJ2-3; possibly TRBD2 for D (5 bases). CDR1 is ENHRY and CDR2 is SYGVKD in the germline V gene. This CDR3 spans 13 amino acids. Trimming removed 10 bases at V and 0 bases at J, with 11 bases between. The CDR3 region is CANSAVSTDTQYF. Here the CDR3 DNA reads TGTGCCAATTCAGCGGTCAGCACAGATACGCAGTATTTT.

The sample holds a few counts of this clonotype. The chain combines TRBV2 with TRBJ2-5; 7 bases fit TRBD2. This CDR3 has 15 residues. Per germline, CDR1 SNHLY and CDR2 FYNNEI. V was pared by 7 bases and J by 4 bases, with 12 bases of the junction left unmatched. CDR3 sequence (DNA): TGTGCCAGCACCCGGACTAGTATGGGCAGAGAGACCCAGTACTTC. Protein product: CASTRTSMGRETQYF. The full variable domain, its missing parts supplied by reference TRBV2 and TRBJ2-5, is EPEVTQTPSHQVTQMGQEVILRCVPISNHLYFYWYRQILGQKVEFLVSFYNNEISEKSEIFDDQFSVERPDGSNFTLKIRSTKLEDSAMYFCASTRTSMGRETQYFGPGTRLLVL.

The chain links TRBV20-1 to TRBJ1-3; the match to TRBD1 covers 9 bases. With 1 base clipped from V and 4 bases from J, the junction kept 17 bases outside the gene matches. The CDR3 totals 19 residues. Germline V gene sequence: CDR1 DFQATT, CDR2 SNEGSKA (reference sequence). This CDR3 reads CSARAVPGQGPTSGNTIYF. As DNA, the CDR3 is TGCAGTGCTAGAGCAGTCCCGGGACAGGGCCCGACGTCCGGAAACACCATATATTTT.